Sequencing of this T cell receptor (beta chain) was carried out in a study of PD-L1 blockade in urothelial cancer. Comments on this clone: Different DNA sequences within this sample yield the same CDR3.

Sample time point: peripheral blood 6 weeks after treatment start. The CDR3 contains 14 residues. The V and J ends lost 6 bases and 3 bases, in that order; junction bases with no gene match: 2. The germline gives CDR1 SEHNR, CDR2 FQNEAQ (reference sequence). Only in-frame clones appear in the TCRdb table, and some are missing; sequencing was by immunoSEQ multiplex PCR. The sample comprises around 87,000 clones, less than 85% of which are singletons, and around 8% rests with the top ten. The chain joins TRBV7-9 to TRBJ2-3; 11 nucleotides agree with TRBD2. The material sequenced was PBMCs, taken around atezolizumab (anti-PD-L1) treatment. This receptor was obtained from a man aged 70 or older with urothelial cancer. CDR3 coding DNA: TGTGCCAGCAGTTCTAGCGGGGGGACAGATACGCAGTATTTT. Its translation is CASSSSGGTDTQYF.